The T cell receptor (beta chain) under discussion was sequenced for a study of blood T cells in healthy people across ages. Looking at the study overall: In model experiments, template switching was able to capture about one barcoded beta molecule for every two T cells that were present.

The donors, aged roughly 6 to 100, were healthy Caucasians from Russia. Total RNA, at least 5.5 micrograms per sample, came from PBMCs. This clonotype was seen many times. Primed by a sample-barcoded 5' primer and a J-beta primer mix, a second PCR proceeded for about 6 to 11 cycles. Individual samples furnished no less than 2.5 million CDR3-containing paired-end reads apiece. TCRdb reprocessed the 5' RACE reads with MiXCR, giving one entry per CDR3 protein. The sample lists some 890,000 distinct CDR3 sequences; roughly 29% were seen once. The sample was also linked to a second study, of T cells of mothers and their children.

The origin of this receptor is a woman in her 40s in good health. Material for sequencing was blood.

The CDR3 region is CASSLLGRLDGYTF. The CDR3 DNA is TGTGCCAGCAGTTTATTGGGACGACTCGATGGCTACACCTTC. The V gene is TRBV6-1, the J gene TRBJ1-2; weak D call: TRBD1 (5 bases). This CDR3 spans 14 amino acids. In germline, CDR1 is MNHNS, CDR2 SASEGT. The V and J ends lost 5 bases and 6 bases respectively, with 16 bases between them.